This entry features one T cell receptor beta chain sequence. Its antigen is still unknown. This sample stems from a study of cytomegalovirus exposure and HLA in healthy donors. CDR1 ENHRY and CDR2 SYGVKD come from the germline V gene. Trimming left V 7 bases short and J 8 bases short, with 20 bases between. CDR3 size: 14 residues. Regarding the study as a whole: Clonal expansion, a later analysis showed, was greater in HLA-associated TCR beta chains than in equally common others.

The study ran its PCR with 60 Vbeta and 13 Jbeta primers. TCRdb's table, derived via immunoSEQ multiplex PCR, lists solely in-frame clones and lacks some. This table has 85,000 to 90,000 clones, around 76% appearing once. The TCR was taken from a man aged 30 to 45 in good health and CMV-seropositive. Input material: PBMCs. The V and J genes are TRBV10-3 and TRBJ1-2; D is perhaps TRBD1 (5 bases). The CDR3 nucleotides are TGTGCCATCAAGGAGCCAGGGTCAATTCGCGGCTACACCTTC. Translating gives CAIKEPGSIRGYTF.